This TCR beta chain was documented in a study of blood T cell repertoires in COVID-19. The repertoire was sequenced with immunoSEQ multiplex PCR; TCRdb's copy has only in-frame clones and lacks some. There are 50,000 to 70,000 clones in the sample; more than 75% occur only once, and roughly 6.4% lies in the top ten. CDR3 length: 14 residues. The chain recombines TRBV21-1 with TRBJ2-1; TRBD2, the table's D call, was not compared with the DNA. TRBV21-1 is a pseudogene segment. This clonotype was sampled from a man aged 55-75 years with active or convalescent COVID-19. The sequencing input was peripheral blood. CDR3 nucleotide sequence: TGTGCCAGCAGCAAAGAGGAGAACTCGAATGAGCAGTTCTTC. This codes for CASSKEENSNEQFF.